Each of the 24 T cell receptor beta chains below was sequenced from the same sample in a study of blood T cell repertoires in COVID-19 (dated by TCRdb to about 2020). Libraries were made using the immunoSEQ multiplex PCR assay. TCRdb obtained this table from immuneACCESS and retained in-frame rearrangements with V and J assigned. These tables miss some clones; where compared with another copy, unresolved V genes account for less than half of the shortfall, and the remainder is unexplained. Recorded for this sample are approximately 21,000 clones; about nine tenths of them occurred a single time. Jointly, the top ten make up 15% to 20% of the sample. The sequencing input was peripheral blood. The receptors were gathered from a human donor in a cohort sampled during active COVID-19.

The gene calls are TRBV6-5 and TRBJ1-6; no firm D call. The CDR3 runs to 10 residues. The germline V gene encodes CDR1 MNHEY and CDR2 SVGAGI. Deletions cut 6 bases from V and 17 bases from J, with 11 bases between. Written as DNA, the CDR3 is TGTGCCAGCAGGGTGCAGTTTTTCCACTTT. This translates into CASRVQFFHF.

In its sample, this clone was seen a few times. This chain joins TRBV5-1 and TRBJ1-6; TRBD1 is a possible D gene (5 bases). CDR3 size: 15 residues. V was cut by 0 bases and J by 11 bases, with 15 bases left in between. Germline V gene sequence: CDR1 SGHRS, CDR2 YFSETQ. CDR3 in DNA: TGCGCCAGCAGCTTGGAGGGTAGGGAACAGGCACCCCTCCACTTT. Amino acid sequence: CASSLEGREQAPLHF.

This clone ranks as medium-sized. CDR3 in amino acids: CASATVIFSPLHF. CDR3 in DNA: TGTGCCAGCGCTACAGTAATCTTTTCACCCCTCCACTTT. The rearrangement uses TRBV12-3 or TRBV12-4 and TRBJ1-6; D is unclear. Trimming removed 8 bases from V and 9 bases from J, with 14 bases in between. CDR3 length: 13 residues.

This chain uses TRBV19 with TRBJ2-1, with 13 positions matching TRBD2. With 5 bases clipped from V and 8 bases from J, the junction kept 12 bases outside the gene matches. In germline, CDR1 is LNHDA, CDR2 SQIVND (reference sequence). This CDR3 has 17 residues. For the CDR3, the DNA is TGTGCCAGTAGTGCGCGGGCTACTAGCGGGGGGGCTCATGAGCAGTTCTTC. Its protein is CASSARATSGGAHEQFF.

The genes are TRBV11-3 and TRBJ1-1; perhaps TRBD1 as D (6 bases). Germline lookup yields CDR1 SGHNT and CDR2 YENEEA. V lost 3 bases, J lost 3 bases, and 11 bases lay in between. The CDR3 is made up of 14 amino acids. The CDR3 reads CASSLEQGYTEAFF. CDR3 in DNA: TGTGCCAGCAGCTTGGAACAGGGATACACTGAAGCTTTCTTT.

The CDR3 DNA sequence: TGTGCCAGCAGCCAAGTTCGGCTGCAGGTCAATTCACCCCTCCACTTT. Its protein is CASSQVRLQVNSPLHF. V usage is TRBV3-1 (or the pseudogene TRBV3-2) and J usage is TRBJ1-6; D call uncertain. V was clipped by 1 base and J by 7 bases, with 14 bases between them. The CDR3 has 16 residues. Germline values: CDR1 LGHDT, CDR2 YNNKEL (reference sequence).

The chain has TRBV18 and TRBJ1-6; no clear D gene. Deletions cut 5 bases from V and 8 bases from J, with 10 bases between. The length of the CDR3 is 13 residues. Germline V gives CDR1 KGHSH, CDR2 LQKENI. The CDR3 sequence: CASSSKLDSPLHF. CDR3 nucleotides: TGTGCCAGCTCATCTAAACTAGATTCACCCCTCCACTTT.

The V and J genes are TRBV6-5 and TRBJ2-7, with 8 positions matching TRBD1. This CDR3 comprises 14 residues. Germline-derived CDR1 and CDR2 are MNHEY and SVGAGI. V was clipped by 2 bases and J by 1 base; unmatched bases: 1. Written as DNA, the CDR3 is TGTGCCAGCAGTTACGACAGGGGTTCCTACGAGCAGTACTTC. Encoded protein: CASSYDRGSYEQYF.

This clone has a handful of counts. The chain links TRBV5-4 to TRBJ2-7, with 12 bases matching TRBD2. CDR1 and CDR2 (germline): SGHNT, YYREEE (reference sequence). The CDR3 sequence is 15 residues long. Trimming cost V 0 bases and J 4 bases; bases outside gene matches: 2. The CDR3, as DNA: TGTGCCAGCAGCTTGGTGACTAGCGGGGGTTACGAGCAGTACTTC. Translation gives CASSLVTSGGYEQYF.

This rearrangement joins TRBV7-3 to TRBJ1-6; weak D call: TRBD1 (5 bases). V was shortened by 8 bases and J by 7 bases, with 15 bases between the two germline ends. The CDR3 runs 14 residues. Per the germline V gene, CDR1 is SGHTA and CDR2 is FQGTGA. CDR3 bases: TGTGCCAGCGGGATGACAGCAGGGAATTCACCCCTCCACTTT. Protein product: CASGMTAGNSPLHF.

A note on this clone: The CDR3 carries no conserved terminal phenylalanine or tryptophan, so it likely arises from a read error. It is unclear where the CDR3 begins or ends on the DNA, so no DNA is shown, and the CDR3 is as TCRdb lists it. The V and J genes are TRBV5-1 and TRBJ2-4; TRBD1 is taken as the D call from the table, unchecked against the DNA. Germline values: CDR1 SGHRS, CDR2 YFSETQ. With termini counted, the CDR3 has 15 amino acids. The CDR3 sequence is CASSGPSQTGTAGLL.

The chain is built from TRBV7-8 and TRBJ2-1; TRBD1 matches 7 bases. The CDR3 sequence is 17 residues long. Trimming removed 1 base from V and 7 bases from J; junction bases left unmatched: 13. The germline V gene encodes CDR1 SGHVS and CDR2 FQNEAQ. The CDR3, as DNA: TGTGCCAGCAGCTTAGTTGAAGTACAGGGGTATCGGAATGAGCAGTTCTTC. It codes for CASSLVEVQGYRNEQFF.

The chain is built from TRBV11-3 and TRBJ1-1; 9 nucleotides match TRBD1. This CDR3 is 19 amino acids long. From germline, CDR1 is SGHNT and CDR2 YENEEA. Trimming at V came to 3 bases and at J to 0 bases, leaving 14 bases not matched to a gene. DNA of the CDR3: TGTGCCAGCAGCTTGGGGGTGGTTCGGGGGACAGGGATGAACACTGAAGCTTTCTTT. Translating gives CASSLGVVRGTGMNTEAFF.

CDR3 sequence reads: CASSYTSGTRQFF. In DNA form, the CDR3 reads TGTGCCAGCAGTTACACCTCCGGGACTAGACAGTTCTTC. The chain combines TRBV6-2 or TRBV6-3 with TRBJ2-1; 8 positions match TRBD2. Germline CDR1 is MNHEY and CDR2 is SVGEGT. V dropped 2 bases and J dropped 13; count of bases not matched to a gene: 7. CDR3 length: 13 residues.

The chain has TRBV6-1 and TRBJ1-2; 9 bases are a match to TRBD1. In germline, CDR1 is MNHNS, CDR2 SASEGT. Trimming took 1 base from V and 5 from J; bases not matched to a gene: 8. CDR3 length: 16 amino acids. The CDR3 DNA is TGTGCCAGCAGTGAAGGCCTACAGGGGGCTGGGTATGGCTACACCTTC. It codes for CASSEGLQGAGYGYTF.

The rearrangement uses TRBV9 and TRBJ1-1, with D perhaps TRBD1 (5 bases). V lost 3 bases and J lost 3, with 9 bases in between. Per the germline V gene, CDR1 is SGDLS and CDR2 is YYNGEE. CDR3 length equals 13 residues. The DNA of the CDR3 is TGTGCCAGCAGCGACGACAGTGACACTGAAGCTTTCTTT. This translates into CASSDDSDTEAFF.

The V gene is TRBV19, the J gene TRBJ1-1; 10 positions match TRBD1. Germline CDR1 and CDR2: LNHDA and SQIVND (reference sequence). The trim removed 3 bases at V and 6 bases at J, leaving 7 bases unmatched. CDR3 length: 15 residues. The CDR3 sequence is CASSMRQGAGAEAFF. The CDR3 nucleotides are TGTGCCAGTAGTATGCGACAGGGGGCTGGCGCTGAAGCTTTCTTT.

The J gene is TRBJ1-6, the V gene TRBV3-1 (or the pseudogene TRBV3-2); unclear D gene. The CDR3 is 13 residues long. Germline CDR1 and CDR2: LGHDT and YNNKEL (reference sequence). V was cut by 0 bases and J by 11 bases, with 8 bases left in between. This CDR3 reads CASSQESGAPLHF. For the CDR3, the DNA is TGTGCCAGCAGCCAAGAATCCGGGGCACCCCTCCACTTT.

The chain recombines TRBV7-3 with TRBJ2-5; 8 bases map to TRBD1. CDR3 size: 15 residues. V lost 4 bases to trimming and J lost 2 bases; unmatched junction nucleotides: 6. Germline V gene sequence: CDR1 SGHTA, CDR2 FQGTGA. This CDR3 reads CASSSTTGAQETQYF. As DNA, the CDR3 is TGTGCCAGCAGCTCTACGACAGGGGCGCAAGAGACCCAGTACTTC.

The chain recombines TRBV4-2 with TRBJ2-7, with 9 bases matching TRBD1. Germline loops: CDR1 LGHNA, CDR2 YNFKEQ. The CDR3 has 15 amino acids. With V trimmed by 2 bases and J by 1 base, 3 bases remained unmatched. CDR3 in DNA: TGTGCCAGCAGCCAACCCGGACAGGGGTCCTACGAGCAGTACTTC. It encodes CASSQPGQGSYEQYF.

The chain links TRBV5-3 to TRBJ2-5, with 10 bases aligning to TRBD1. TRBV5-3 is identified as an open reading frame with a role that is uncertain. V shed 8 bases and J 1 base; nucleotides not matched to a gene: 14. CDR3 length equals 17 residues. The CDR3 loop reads CASRDRGSASGQETQYF. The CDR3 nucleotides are TGTGCCAGCCGGGACAGGGGTTCTGCTAGCGGCCAAGAGACCCAGTACTTC.

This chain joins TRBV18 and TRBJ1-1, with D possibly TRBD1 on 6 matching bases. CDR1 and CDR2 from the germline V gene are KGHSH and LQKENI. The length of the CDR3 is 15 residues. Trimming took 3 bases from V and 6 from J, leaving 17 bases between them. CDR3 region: CASSPAPGQSSEAFF. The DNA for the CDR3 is TGTGCCAGCTCACCCGCCCCCGGACAGTCCTCTGAAGCTTTCTTT.

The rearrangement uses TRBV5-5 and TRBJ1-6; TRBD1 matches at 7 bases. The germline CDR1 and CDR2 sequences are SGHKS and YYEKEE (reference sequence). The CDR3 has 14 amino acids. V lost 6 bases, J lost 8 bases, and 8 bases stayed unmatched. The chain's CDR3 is CASNSGQTYSPLHF. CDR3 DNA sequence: TGTGCCAGCAACTCGGGACAGACTTATTCACCCCTCCACTTT.

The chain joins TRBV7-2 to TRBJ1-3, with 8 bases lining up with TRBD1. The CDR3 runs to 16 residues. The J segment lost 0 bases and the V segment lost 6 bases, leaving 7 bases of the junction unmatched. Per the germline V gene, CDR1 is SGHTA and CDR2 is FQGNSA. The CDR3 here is CASRKTGAHSGNTIYF. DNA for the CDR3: TGTGCCAGCAGGAAGACAGGGGCGCACTCTGGAAACACCATATATTTT. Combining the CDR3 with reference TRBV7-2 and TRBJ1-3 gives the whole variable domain GAGVSQSPSNKVTEKGKDVELRCDPISGHTALYWYRQSLGQGLEFLIYFQGNSAPDKSGLPSDRFSAERTGGSVSTLTIQRTQQEDSAVYLCASRKTGAHSGNTIYFGEGSWLTVV.